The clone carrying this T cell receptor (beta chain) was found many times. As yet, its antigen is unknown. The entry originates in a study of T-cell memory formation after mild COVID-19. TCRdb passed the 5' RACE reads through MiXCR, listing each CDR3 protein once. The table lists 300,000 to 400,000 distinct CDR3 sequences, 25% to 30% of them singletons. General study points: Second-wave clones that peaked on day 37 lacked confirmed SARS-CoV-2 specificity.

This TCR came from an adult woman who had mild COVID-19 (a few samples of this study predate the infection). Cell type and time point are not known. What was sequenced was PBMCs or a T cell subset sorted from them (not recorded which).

This CDR3 reads CASRTGTTDEQYF. In nucleotides, the CDR3 is TGCGCCAGCAGAACCGGGACTACTGACGAGCAGTACTTC. The chain links TRBV5-1 to TRBJ2-7, with 7 nucleotides matching TRBD2. Germline CDR1 and CDR2: SGHRS and YFSETQ. CDR3 length equals 13 residues. Losses at the gene ends were 5 bases for V and 5 bases for J; bases not matched to a gene: 7.